The source of this T cell receptor (beta chain) is a study of T cell changes during pregnancy in multiple sclerosis. This clone was recorded only once. The data were produced by immunoSEQ multiplex PCR, yet TCRdb's version contains in-frame clones alone and is incomplete. The sample comprises 70,000 to 95,000 clones, 85% to 95% of which are singletons, and just over 2.5% rests with the top ten. The germline CDR1 and CDR2 sequences are LNHDA and SQIVND (reference sequence). The CDR3 covers 12 residues. The V gene lost 7 bases and the J gene lost 4 bases, with 10 bases spanning the gap. The sequencing here drew on peripheral blood, taken after pregnancy. This TCR derives from a female donor in good health, enrolled as a control in a pregnancy study. The rearrangement uses TRBV19 and TRBJ2-5; D not resolved. This CDR3 reads CASNRAGETQYF. The CDR3 coding sequence is TGTGCCAGTAACCGAGCAGGAGAGACCCAGTACTTC. Using reference TRBV19 and TRBJ2-5 for the parts outside the CDR3, the full variable domain is DGGITQSPKYLFRKEGQNVTLSCEQNLNHDAMYWYRQDPGQGLRLIYYSQIVNDFQKGDIAEGYSVSREKKESFPLTVTSAQKNPTAFYLCASNRAGETQYFGPGTRLLVL.